This T cell receptor beta chain stems from a study of radiotherapy plus CTLA-4 blockade in lung cancer. Study outcomes and limitations: Together with interferon-beta, which increased in serum after radiation, early dynamic changes in blood T cell clones were reportedly the best predictors of response.

TCRdb's copy holds only in-frame clones and misses some; the assay was immunoSEQ multiplex PCR. This sample has some 96,000 clones, with around 90% found just once. Patients had chemo-refractory metastatic non-small-cell lung cancer and received focal radiation plus CTLA-4 blockade that used ipilimumab. As to this clone: The target antigen is unknown.

From germline, CDR1 is LNHDA and CDR2 SQIVND (reference sequence). V shed 7 bases and J shed 5 bases, with 20 bases lying between them. The CDR3 is 15 amino acids. The clonotype originates from a human donor with non-small cell lung cancer that progressed on radiotherapy plus ipilimumab. The sample consisted of peripheral blood, taken from a patient treated with radiotherapy plus ipilimumab. V is TRBV19 and J is TRBJ1-1, with D unresolved. The CDR3 DNA follows: TGTGCCAGTATTTCGGGGAGGGATTCCTGGACTGAAGCTTTCTTT. Residues: CASISGRDSWTEAFF. Supplemented by reference TRBV19 and TRBJ1-1, the full variable domain reads DGGITQSPKYLFRKEGQNVTLSCEQNLNHDAMYWYRQDPGQGLRLIYYSQIVNDFQKGDIAEGYSVSREKKESFPLTVTSAQKNPTAFYLCASISGRDSWTEAFFGQGTRLTVV.